The 9 T cell receptor beta chains below all came from one sample that was sequenced in a study of control samples from healthy donors and cancer patients. TCRdb's copy holds only in-frame clones and misses some; the assay was immunoSEQ multiplex PCR. Altogether 150,000 to 200,000 clones are present, 70% to 90% being singletons, with the ten largest covering about 12%. Sequences were obtained from blood. These receptors came from a young man in good health.

The chain joins TRBV11-3 to TRBJ2-3; 10 bases line up with TRBD2. Trimming removed 1 base from V and 4 bases from J; junction bases left unmatched: 5. The germline CDR1 and CDR2 sequences are SGHNT and YENEEA. CDR3 size: 16 residues. The CDR3 region has the DNA TGTGCCAGCAGCTTAGGGTCTAGCGGGGGTGCAGATACGCAGTATTTT. Translation gives CASSLGSSGGADTQYF. The full variable domain, with the rest looked up from reference TRBV11-3 and TRBJ2-3, is EAGVVQSPRYKIIEKKQPVAFWCNPISGHNTLYWYLQNLGQGPELLIRYENEEAVDDSQLPKDRFSAERLKGVDSTLKIQPAELGDSAVYLCASSLGSSGGADTQYFGPGTRLTVL.

This chain connects TRBV7-8 to TRBJ1-1; unclear D gene. V was pared by 10 bases and J by 1 base, with 13 bases between. Germline V CDR1 and CDR2: SGHVS, FQNEAQ. The CDR3 consists of 13 residues. CDR3 nucleotides: TGTGCCACTCAGCCACAGACGAACACTGAAGCTTTCTTT. The encoded protein is CATQPQTNTEAFF. Based on the CDR3 plus reference TRBV7-8 and TRBJ1-1, the full variable domain is GAGVSQSPRYKVAKRGQDVALRCDPISGHVSLFWYQQALGQGPEFLTYFQNEAQLDKSGLPSDRFFAERPEGSVSTLKIQRTQQEDSAVYLCATQPQTNTEAFFGQGTRLTVV.

This sequence joins TRBV14 and TRBJ1-2; 9 bases line up with TRBD1. Germline trimming cut 1 base from V and 8 bases from J; bases unmatched to any gene: 5. The CDR3 totals 14 residues. Germline CDR1 is SGHDN and CDR2 is FVKESK. CDR3 sequence (DNA): TGTGCCAGCAGCCAAGGGGCGACAGGGGGAGGCTACACCTTC. Its protein is CASSQGATGGGYTF. The variable domain in full, with the rest retrieved from reference TRBV14 and TRBJ1-2, is EAGVTQFPSHSVIEKGQTVTLRCDPISGHDNLYWYRRVMGKEIKFLLHFVKESKQDESGMPNNRFLAERTGGTYSTLKVQPAELEDSGVYFCASSQGATGGGYTFGSGTRLTVV.

J is TRBJ1-2 and V is TRBV6-6; D is unclear. With 2 bases removed from V and 8 bases from J, the gap between germline ends came to 12 bases. The germline V gene encodes CDR1 MNHNY and CDR2 SVGAGI (reference sequence). The CDR3 runs 13 residues. Here the CDR3 DNA reads TGTGCCAGCAGTTACCCCCAGTATACCGGCTACACCTTC. Translated, it gives CASSYPQYTGYTF.

This chain uses TRBV2 with TRBJ1-5, with 9 bases lining up with TRBD1. The V gene's germline CDR1 is SNHLY and CDR2 FYNNEI. The length of the CDR3 is 13 residues. V was pared by 6 bases and J by 10 bases, with 7 bases of the junction left unmatched. The CDR3: CASRPGQGFPQHF. The CDR3 DNA reads as TGTGCCAGCAGACCGGGACAGGGTTTTCCCCAGCATTTT. Full variable domain (rest looked up from reference TRBV2 and TRBJ1-5): EPEVTQTPSHQVTQMGQEVILRCVPISNHLYFYWYRQILGQKVEFLVSFYNNEISEKSEIFDDQFSVERPDGSNFTLKIRSTKLEDSAMYFCASRPGQGFPQHFGDGTRLSIL.

The rearrangement joins TRBV25-1 to TRBJ1-6; D not certain. CDR3 length equals 13 residues. Germline-derived CDR1 and CDR2 are MGHDK and SYGVNS. Trimming pared 3 bases from V and 8 bases from J, leaving 8 bases between. CDR3 DNA sequence: TGTGCCAGCAGTGACCCGGATCATTCACCCCTCCACTTT. It yields the protein CASSDPDHSPLHF. The full variable domain, completed using reference TRBV25-1 and TRBJ1-6, is EADIYQTPRYLVIGTGKKITLECSQTMGHDKMYWYQQDPGMELHLIHYSYGVNSTEKGDLSSESTVSRIRTEHFPLTLESARPSHTSQYLCASSDPDHSPLHFGNGTRLTVT.

The V gene is TRBV11-2, the J gene TRBJ1-6; D uncertain. V lost 1 base to trimming and J lost 0 bases, with 10 bases between them. CDR3 size: 17 residues. The V gene's germline CDR1 is SGHAT and CDR2 FQNNGV. CDR3 protein: CASSLGSARSYNSPLHF. For the CDR3, the DNA is TGTGCCAGCAGCTTAGGTTCAGCCCGCTCCTATAATTCACCCCTCCACTTT.

This clone was found once. V usage is TRBV5-4 and J usage is TRBJ1-6, with D possibly matching TRBD1 (5 bases). The germline V and J ends were trimmed by 0 bases and 4 bases, with 5 bases remaining between them. This CDR3 comprises 14 residues. CDR1 SGHNT and CDR2 YYREEE come from the germline V gene (reference sequence). CDR3 protein: CASSLGGYNSPLHF. DNA for the CDR3: TGTGCCAGCAGCTTGGGGGGGTATAATTCACCCCTCCACTTT.

The chain joins TRBV5-1 to TRBJ2-5, with 7 bases identical to TRBD1. J was trimmed by 5 bases and V by 1 base; bases with no gene match: 8. The CDR3 is 15 amino acids. Germline V gene sequence: CDR1 SGHRS, CDR2 YFSETQ. The chain's CDR3 is CASSLTGDIVETQYF. The CDR3 region has the DNA TGCGCCAGCAGCTTGACAGGGGATATAGTGGAGACCCAGTACTTC. Together with reference TRBV5-1 and TRBJ2-5, the CDR3 gives the full variable domain: KAGVTQTPRYLIKTRGQQVTLSCSPISGHRSVSWYQQTPGQGLQFLFEYFSETQRNKGNFPGRFSGRQFSNSRSEMNVSTLELGDSALYLCASSLTGDIVETQYFGPGTRLLVL.